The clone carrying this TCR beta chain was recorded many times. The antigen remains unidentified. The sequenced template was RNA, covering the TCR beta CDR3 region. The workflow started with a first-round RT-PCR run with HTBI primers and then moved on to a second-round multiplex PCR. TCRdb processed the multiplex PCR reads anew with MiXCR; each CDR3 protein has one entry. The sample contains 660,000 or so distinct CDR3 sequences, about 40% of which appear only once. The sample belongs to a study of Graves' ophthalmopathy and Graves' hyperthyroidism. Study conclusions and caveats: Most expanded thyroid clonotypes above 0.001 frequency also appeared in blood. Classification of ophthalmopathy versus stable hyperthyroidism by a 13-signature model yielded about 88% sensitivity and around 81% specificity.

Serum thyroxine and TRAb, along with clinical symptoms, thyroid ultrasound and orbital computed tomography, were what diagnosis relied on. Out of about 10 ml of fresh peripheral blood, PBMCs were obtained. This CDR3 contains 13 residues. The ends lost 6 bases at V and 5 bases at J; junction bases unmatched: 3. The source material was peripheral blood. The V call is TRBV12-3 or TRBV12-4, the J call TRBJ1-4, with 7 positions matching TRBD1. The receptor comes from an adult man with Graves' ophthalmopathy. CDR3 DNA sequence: TGTGCCAGCAGGTCCAGGGGGAATGAAAAACTGTTTTTT. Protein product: CASRSRGNEKLFF.